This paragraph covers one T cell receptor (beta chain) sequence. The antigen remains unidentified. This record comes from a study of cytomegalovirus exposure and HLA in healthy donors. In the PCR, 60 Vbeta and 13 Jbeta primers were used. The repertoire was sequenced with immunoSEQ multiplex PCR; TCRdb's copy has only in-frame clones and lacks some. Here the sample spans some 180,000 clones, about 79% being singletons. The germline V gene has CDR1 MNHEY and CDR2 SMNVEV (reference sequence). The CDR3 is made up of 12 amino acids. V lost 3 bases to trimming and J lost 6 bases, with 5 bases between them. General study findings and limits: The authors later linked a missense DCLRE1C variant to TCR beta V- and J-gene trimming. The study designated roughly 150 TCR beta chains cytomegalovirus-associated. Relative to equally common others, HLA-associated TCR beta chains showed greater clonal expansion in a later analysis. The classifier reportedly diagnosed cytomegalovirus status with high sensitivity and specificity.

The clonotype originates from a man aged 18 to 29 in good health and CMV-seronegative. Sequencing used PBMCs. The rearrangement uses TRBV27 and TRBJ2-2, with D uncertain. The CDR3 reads CASSFEAGELFF. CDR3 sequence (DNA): TGTGCCAGCAGTTTCGAGGCCGGGGAGCTGTTTTTT.